This TCR beta chain comes out of a study of T cells in localized non-small cell lung cancer. Germline CDR1 LNHDA, CDR2 SQIVND (reference sequence). Deletions cut 6 bases from V and 0 bases from J, with 12 bases between. This CDR3 is built from 15 residues. Regarding this clone: Its target is unknown.

The data were produced by immunoSEQ multiplex PCR, yet TCRdb's version contains in-frame clones alone and is incomplete. The sample lists around 40,000 clones, around 86% occurring once. Whole-study findings and limits: Out of the top 100 tumor clones, a median about 57 were seen in adjacent lung. Elevated blood T cell density was associated with longer overall survival. T cell clonality was highest in uninvolved adjacent lung, above tumor.

This material consisted of peripheral blood, taken before any cancer treatment. This chain connects TRBV19 to TRBJ2-1, with D hard to call. This clonotype was sampled from a woman aged 18-49 years with stage III lung adenocarcinoma. CDR3: CASSPRPPSYNEQFF. The CDR3 nucleotides are TGTGCCAGTAGCCCTCGACCGCCCTCCTACAATGAGCAGTTCTTC.